A single count supports the clone carrying this TCR beta chain. Using immunoSEQ multiplex PCR, the repertoire was profiled, and TCRdb retains in-frame clones only, with some absent. There are about 370,000 clones in the sample; about 90% occur only once, and approximately 1.5% lies in the top ten. CDR3 length equals 12 residues. The V gene's germline CDR1 is ENHRY and CDR2 SYGVKD. With V trimmed by 7 bases and J by 5 bases, 5 bases remained unmatched. The data originate from a study of blood T cell repertoires in COVID-19. Study-level information: Italy, Spain and the United States were the sources of the convalescent and acute COVID-19 samples.

Grouping used clinical history reported by participants in a survey and questionnaire. All recovered Cohort 3 donors got two negative PCRs, got clearance, or saw symptom resolution. The chain joins TRBV10-3 to TRBJ2-7; 7 nucleotides match TRBD1. Sequenced sample: PBMCs or T cells enriched from blood (not recorded which). The TCR sequence derives from a woman aged 25-40 years who had recovered from COVID-19. The CDR3 loop reads CAITDRNDEQYF. CDR3 coding DNA: TGTGCCATCACGGACAGGAACGACGAGCAGTACTTC.